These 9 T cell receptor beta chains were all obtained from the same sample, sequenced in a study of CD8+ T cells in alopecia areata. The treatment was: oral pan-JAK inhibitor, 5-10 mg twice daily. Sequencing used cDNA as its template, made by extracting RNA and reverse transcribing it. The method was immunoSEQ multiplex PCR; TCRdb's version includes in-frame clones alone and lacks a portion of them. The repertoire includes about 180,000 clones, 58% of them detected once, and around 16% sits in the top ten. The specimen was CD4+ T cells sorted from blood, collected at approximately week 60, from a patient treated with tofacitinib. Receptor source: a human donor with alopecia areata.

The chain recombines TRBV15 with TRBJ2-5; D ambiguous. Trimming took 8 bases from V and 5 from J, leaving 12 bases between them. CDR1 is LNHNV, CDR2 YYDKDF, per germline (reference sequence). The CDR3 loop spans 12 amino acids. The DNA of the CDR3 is TGTGCCACCCGCATACTTGGGGAGACCCAGTACTTC. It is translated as CATRILGETQYF.

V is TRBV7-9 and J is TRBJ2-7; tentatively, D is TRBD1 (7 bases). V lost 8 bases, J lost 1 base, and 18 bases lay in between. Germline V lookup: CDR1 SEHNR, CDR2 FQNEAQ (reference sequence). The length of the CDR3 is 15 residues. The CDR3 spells CASRRQGGASYEQYF. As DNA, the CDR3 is TGTGCCAGCCGTCGACAGGGAGGTGCATCCTACGAGCAGTACTTC.

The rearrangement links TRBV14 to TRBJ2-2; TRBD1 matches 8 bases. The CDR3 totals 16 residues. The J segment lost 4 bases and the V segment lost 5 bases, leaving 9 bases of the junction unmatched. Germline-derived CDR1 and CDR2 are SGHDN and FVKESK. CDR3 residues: CASSDDRGRITGELFF. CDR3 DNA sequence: TGTGCCAGCAGCGACGACAGGGGTAGAATCACCGGGGAGCTGTTTTTT. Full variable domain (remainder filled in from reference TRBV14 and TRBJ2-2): EAGVTQFPSHSVIEKGQTVTLRCDPISGHDNLYWYRRVMGKEIKFLLHFVKESKQDESGMPNNRFLAERTGGTYSTLKVQPAELEDSGVYFCASSDDRGRITGELFFGEGSRLTVL.

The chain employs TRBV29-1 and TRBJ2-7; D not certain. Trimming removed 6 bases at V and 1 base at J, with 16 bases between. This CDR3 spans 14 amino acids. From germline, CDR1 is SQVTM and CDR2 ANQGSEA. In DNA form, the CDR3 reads TGCAGCGTCGCCTGGACGGTTGCTTCCTACGAGCAGTACTTC. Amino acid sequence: CSVAWTVASYEQYF.

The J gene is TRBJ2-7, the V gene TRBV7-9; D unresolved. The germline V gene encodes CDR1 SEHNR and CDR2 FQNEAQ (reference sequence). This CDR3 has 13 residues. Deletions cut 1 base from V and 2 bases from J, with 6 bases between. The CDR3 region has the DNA TGTGCCAGCAGCTTAGATCTAACCTACGAGCAGTACTTC. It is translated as CASSLDLTYEQYF.

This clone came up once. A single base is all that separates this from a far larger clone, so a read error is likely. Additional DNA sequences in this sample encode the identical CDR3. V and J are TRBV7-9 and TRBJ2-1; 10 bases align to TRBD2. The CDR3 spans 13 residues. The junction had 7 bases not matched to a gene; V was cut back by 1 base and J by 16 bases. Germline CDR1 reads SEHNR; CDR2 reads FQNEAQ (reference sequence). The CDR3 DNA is TGTGCCAGCAGCTTAGACCGAGCGGGGGGGCGATTCTTC. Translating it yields CASSLDRAGGRFF.

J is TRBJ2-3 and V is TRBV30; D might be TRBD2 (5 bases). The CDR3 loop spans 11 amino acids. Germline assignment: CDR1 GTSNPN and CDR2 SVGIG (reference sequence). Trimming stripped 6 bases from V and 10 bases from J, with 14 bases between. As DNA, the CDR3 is TGTGCCTGCTCGGGGATCATCGCGCAGTATTTT. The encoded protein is CACSGIIAQYF. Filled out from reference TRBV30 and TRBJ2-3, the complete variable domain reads SQTIHQWPATLVQPVGSPLSLECTVEGTSNPNLYWYRQAAGRGLQLLFYSVGIGQISSEVPQNLSASRPQDRQFILSSKKLLLSDSGFYLCACSGIIAQYFGPGTRLTVL.

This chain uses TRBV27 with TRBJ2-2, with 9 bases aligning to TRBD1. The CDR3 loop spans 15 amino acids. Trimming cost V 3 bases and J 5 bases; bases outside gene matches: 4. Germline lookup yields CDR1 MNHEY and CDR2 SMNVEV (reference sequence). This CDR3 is CASSFGTGTTGELFF. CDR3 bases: TGTGCCAGCAGTTTTGGGACAGGGACGACCGGGGAGCTGTTTTTT.

The CDR3 loop reads CACDRMRGDDEQYF. CDR3 DNA sequence: TGTGCCTGCGACCGAATGAGGGGCGATGACGAGCAGTACTTC. This chain joins TRBV30 and TRBJ2-7; D possibly matches TRBD1 or TRBD2 (5 bases each). From germline, CDR1 is GTSNPN and CDR2 SVGIG (reference sequence). Trimming left V 6 bases short and J 5 bases short, with 20 bases between. The CDR3 runs to 14 residues.